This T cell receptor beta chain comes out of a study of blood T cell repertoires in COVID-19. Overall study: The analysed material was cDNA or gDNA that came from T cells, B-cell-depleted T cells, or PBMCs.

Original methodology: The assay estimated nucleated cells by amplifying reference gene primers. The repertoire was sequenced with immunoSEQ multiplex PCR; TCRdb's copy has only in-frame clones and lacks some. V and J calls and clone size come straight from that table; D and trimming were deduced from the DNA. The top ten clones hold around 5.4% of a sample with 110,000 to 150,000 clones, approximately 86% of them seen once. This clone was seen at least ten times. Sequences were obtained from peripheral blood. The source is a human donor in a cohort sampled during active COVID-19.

The CDR3 sequence: CASSPRTVYGYTF. In DNA, the CDR3 is TGTGCCAGCAGCCCGAGGACAGTTTATGGCTACACCTTC. The rearrangement uses TRBV28 and TRBJ1-2; maybe TRBD1 (6 bases). CDR3 length: 13 residues. The V end was cut by 6 bases, the J end by 5 bases, with 13 bases between. Germline assignment: CDR1 MDHEN and CDR2 SYDVKM.